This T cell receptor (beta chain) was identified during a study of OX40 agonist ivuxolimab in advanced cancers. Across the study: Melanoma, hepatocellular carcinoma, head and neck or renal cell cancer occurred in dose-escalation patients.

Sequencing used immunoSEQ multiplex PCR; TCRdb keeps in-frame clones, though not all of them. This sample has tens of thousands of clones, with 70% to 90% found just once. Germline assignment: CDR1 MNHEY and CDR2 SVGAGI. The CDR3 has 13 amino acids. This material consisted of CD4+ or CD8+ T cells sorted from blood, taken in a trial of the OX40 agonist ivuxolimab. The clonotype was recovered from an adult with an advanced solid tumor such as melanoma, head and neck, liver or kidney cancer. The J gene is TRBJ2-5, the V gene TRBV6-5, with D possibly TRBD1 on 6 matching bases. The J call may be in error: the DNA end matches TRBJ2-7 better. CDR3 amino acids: CASSRTAYYEQYF. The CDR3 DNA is TGTGCCAGCAGTCGGACAGCTTACTACGAGCAGTACTTC.